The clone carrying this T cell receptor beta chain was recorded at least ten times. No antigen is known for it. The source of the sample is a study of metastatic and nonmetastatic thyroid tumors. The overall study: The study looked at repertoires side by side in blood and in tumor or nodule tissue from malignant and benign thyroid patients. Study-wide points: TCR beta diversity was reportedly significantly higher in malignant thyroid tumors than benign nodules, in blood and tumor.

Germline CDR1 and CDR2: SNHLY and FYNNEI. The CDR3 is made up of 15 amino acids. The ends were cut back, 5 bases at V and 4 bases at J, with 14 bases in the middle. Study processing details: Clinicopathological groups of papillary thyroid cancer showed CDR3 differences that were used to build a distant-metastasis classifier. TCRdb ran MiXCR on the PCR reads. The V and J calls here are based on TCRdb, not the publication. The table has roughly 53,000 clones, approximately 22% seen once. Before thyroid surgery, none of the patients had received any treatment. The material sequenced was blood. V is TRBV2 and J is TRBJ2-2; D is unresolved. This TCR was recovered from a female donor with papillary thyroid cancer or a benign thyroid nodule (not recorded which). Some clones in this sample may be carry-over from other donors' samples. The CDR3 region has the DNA TGTGCCAGCAGTCAAGGGTCGGTGGGCACCGGGGAGCTGTTTTTT. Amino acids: CASSQGSVGTGELFF.